The 15 T cell receptor beta chains below all came from one sample that was sequenced in a study of blood T cell repertoires in COVID-19 (dated by TCRdb to 2018 to 2020). The library relied on the immunoSEQ multiplex PCR assay. TCRdb took this table from immuneACCESS and kept in-frame rearrangements with V and J called. Such tables lack part of the clones; where checked against another copy, unresolved V genes explain under half of the gap, and the rest is unexplained. A total of about 70,000 clones appear in this sample, roughly 90% of them only once. Together, the top ten hold 2.6% of the sample. Sequenced input: peripheral blood. The receptors originated from a man aged 50-59 years with COVID-19, enrolled during active disease.

The V and J genes are TRBV6-5 and TRBJ1-1; the D gene is possibly TRBD1 (5 bases). This CDR3 is built from 12 residues. V was cut by 6 bases and J by 8 bases, with 13 bases left in between. Per germline, CDR1 MNHEY and CDR2 SVGAGI. DNA for the CDR3: TGTGCCAGCAGCCGAGACAGTGAAGAAGCTTTCTTT. Its translation is CASSRDSEEAFF.

Concerning this clone itself: Compared with germline, one end of the junction differs, possibly owing to a read error. The rearrangement links TRBV12-3 or TRBV12-4 to TRBJ2-5; D is possibly TRBD1 (6 bases). CDR3 size: 12 residues. The CDR3 is CASSLEGEAKHF. The CDR3 DNA sequence: TGTGCCAGCAGTTTAGAGGGGGAAGCTAAGCACTTC.

V and J are TRBV13 and TRBJ2-3, with 9 positions matching TRBD2. CDR3 length equals 16 residues. CDR1 is PRHDT, CDR2 FYEKMQ, per germline (reference sequence). V was clipped by 2 bases and J by 2 bases; unmatched bases: 5. CDR3 sequence: CASSLRAGGLTDTQYF. The CDR3 bases are TGTGCCAGCAGCTTAAGAGCGGGAGGCCTCACAGATACGCAGTATTTT.

This rearrangement joins TRBV10-3 to TRBJ2-7; perhaps TRBD2 as D (6 bases). The CDR3 consists of 13 residues. CDR1 and CDR2 from the germline V gene are ENHRY and SYGVKD. V shed 6 bases and J shed 1 base, with 10 bases lying between them. CDR3 in amino acids: CAISASGSYEQYV. CDR3 DNA: TGTGCCATCAGCGCGAGCGGGTCCTACGAGCAGTACGTC.

The V and J genes are TRBV6-4 and TRBJ1-5, with 10 bases matching TRBD1. J was trimmed by 5 bases and V by 5 bases; bases with no gene match: 12. This CDR3 contains 17 residues. Germline V CDR1 and CDR2: MRHNA, SNTAGT. CDR3 coding DNA: TGTGCCAGCAGTTTAGCAGAGACAGGGGGCTTCCATCAGCCCCAGCATTTT. As protein: CASSLAETGGFHQPQHF.

The CDR3 sequence: CASSPRTGDPLNTEAFF. The CDR3 DNA reads TGTGCCAGCAGCCCTCGGACAGGGGACCCCCTGAACACTGAAGCTTTCTTT. The chain employs TRBV7-9 and TRBJ1-1, with 9 bases aligning to TRBD1. The CDR3 spans 17 residues. Looked up from germline, CDR1 is SEHNR and CDR2 is FQNEAQ (reference sequence). The V segment lost 5 bases and the J segment 0 bases; nucleotides outside the gene matches: 10.

V is TRBV19 and J is TRBJ2-2; 10 bases are a match to TRBD2. V shed 7 bases and J 7 bases; nucleotides not matched to a gene: 9. Per germline, CDR1 LNHDA and CDR2 SQIVND (reference sequence). The CDR3 is made up of 15 amino acids. CDR3 coding DNA: TGTGCCAGTAAAGTAAAGACTAGCGGGTTCGGGGAGCTGTTTTTT. Translating it yields CASKVKTSGFGELFF.

This clone was seen a single time. The genes are TRBV24-1 and TRBJ2-5, with D unresolved. V was cut by 2 bases and J by 5 bases, with 5 bases left in between. CDR3 length: 12 amino acids. Per germline, CDR1 KGHDR and CDR2 SFDVKD. The DNA for the CDR3 is TGTGCCACCAGTGATTATATGGAGACCCAGTACTTC. Amino acids: CATSDYMETQYF.

This chain links TRBV19 with TRBJ2-1; 7 bases line up with TRBD2. From germline, CDR1 is LNHDA and CDR2 SQIVND (reference sequence). Trimming cost V 4 bases and J 2 bases; bases outside gene matches: 2. This CDR3 spans 14 amino acids. Here the CDR3 reads CASSTGTTYNEQFF. The CDR3 DNA reads TGTGCCAGTAGTACCGGGACTACCTACAATGAGCAGTTCTTC.

Here the CDR3 reads CASSLWGAGVIWEQFF. In nucleotides, the CDR3 is TGTGCCAGCAGTTTATGGGGAGCGGGAGTAATCTGGGAGCAGTTCTTC. The chain has TRBV28 and TRBJ2-1, with 8 bases that match TRBD2. J lost 10 bases, V lost 0 bases, and 11 bases had no gene match. CDR3 length: 16 residues. Germline CDR1 MDHEN, CDR2 SYDVKM. Combining the CDR3 with reference TRBV28 and TRBJ2-1 gives the whole variable domain DVKVTQSSRYLVKRTGEKVFLECVQDMDHENMFWYRQDPGLGLRLIYFSYDVKMKEKGDIPEGYSVSREKKERFSLILESASTNQTSMYLCASSLWGAGVIWEQFFGPGTRLTVL.

V usage is TRBV18 and J usage is TRBJ2-4; D is perhaps TRBD1 (5 bases). Germline V gene data show CDR1 as KGHSH and CDR2 as LQKENI. CDR3 length: 13 residues. V was trimmed by 3 bases and J by 8 bases, leaving 11 bases between them. CDR3 sequence (DNA): TGTGCCAGCTCACCCTTGGGGCGCGACATTCAGTACTTC. This translates into CASSPLGRDIQYF.

V is TRBV7-2 and J is TRBJ2-5; D not certain. Germline CDR1 is SGHTA and CDR2 is FQGNSA. The CDR3 is 12 amino acids. The V and J ends lost 4 bases and 2 bases respectively, with 5 bases between them. This CDR3 reads CASSSVQETQYF. The CDR3 DNA reads TGTGCCAGCAGCTCCGTTCAAGAGACCCAGTACTTC.

The chain joins TRBV27 to TRBJ2-1, with D maybe TRBD2 (6 bases). The V gene's germline CDR1 is MNHEY and CDR2 SMNVEV (reference sequence). The CDR3 spans 15 residues. V was trimmed by 2 bases and J by 7 bases, leaving 15 bases between them. Here the CDR3 DNA reads TGTGCCAGCAGTTTAGTCGGGGGTATGATAAATGAGCAGTTCTTC. It yields the protein CASSLVGGMINEQFF.

This clone has only one observation. V is TRBV2 and J is TRBJ1-1; tentatively, D is TRBD1 (6 bases). Germline CDR1 reads SNHLY; CDR2 reads FYNNEI. The CDR3 is 15 residues long. Trimming took off 3 bases at V and 2 bases at J, with 13 bases between the two ends. CDR3 sequence (DNA): TGTGCCAGCAGTGAGACGGGACATTCAAACACTGAAGCTTTCTTT. Translating it yields CASSETGHSNTEAFF.

The chain uses TRBV28 and TRBJ2-2, with 11 bases aligning to TRBD2. This CDR3 region has 16 residues. Trimming at V came to 10 bases and at J to 0 bases, leaving 7 bases not matched to a gene. CDR1 and CDR2 (germline): MDHEN, SYDVKM. CDR3 bases: TGTGCCACTACCTATAGCGGGAGGGCGAACACCGGGGAGCTGTTTTTT. Protein sequence: CATTYSGRANTGELFF. The full variable domain, its missing parts supplied by reference TRBV28 and TRBJ2-2, is DVKVTQSSRYLVKRTGEKVFLECVQDMDHENMFWYRQDPGLGLRLIYFSYDVKMKEKGDIPEGYSVSREKKERFSLILESASTNQTSMYLCATTYSGRANTGELFFGEGSRLTVL.